This TCR beta chain is drawn from a study of blood T cell repertoires in COVID-19. On the study more broadly: Both acute and convalescent COVID-19 samples were obtained from the United States, Italy and Spain. The analysed material was cDNA or gDNA that came from T cells, B-cell-depleted T cells, or PBMCs.

In the authors' methods: Amplification of reference gene primers was used by the study to estimate nucleated cell counts. Data came from immunoSEQ multiplex PCR; TCRdb stores just in-frame clones and leaves some out. D and trimming come from the DNA, and the V and J calls and clone size come from that table. The sample consists of about 140,000 clones, roughly 88% of them appearing once. Trimming at V came to 3 bases and at J to 6 bases, leaving 7 bases not matched to a gene. The CDR3 runs to 14 residues. Germline CDR1 reads SGHTA; CDR2 reads FQGNSA. The clonotype originates from a woman aged 60-75 years with acute or convalescent COVID-19. The chain recombines TRBV7-2 with TRBJ1-2, with TRBD1 matching 7 bases. Sample: peripheral blood. The CDR3 bases are TGTGCCAGCAGCTTCCGGACAGGAAGGGATGGCTACACCTTC. This gives the protein CASSFRTGRDGYTF.